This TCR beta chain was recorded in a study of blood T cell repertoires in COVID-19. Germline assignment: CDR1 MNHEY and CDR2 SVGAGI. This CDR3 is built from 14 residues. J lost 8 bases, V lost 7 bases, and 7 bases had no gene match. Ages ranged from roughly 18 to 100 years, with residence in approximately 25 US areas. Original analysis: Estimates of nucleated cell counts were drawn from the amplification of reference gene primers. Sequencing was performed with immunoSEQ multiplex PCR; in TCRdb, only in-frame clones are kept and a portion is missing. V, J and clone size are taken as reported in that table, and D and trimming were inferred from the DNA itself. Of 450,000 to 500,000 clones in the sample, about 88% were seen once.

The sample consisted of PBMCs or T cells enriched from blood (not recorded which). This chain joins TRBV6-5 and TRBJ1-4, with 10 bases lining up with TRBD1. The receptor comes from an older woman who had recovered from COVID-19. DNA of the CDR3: TGTGCCAGCACTCGGACAGGGGGTTGGGAAAAACTGTTTTTT. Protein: CASTRTGGWEKLFF.